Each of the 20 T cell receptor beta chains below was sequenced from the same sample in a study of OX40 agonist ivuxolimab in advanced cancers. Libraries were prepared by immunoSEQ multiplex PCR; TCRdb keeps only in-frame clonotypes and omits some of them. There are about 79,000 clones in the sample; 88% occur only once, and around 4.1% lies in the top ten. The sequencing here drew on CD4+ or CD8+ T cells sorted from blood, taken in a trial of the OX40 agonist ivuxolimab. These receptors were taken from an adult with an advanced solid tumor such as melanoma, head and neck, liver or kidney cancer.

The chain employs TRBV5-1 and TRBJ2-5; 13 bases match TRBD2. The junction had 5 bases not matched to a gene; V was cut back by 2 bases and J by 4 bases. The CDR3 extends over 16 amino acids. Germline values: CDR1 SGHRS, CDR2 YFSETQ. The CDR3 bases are TGCGCCAGCAGCTTCCGGACTAGCGGGAGTGGAGAGACCCAGTACTTC. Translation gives CASSFRTSGSGETQYF.

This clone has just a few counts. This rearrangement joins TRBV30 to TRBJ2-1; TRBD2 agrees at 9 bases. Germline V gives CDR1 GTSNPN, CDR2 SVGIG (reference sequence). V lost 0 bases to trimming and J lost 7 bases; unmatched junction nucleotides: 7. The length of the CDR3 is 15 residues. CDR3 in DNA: TGTGCCTGGAGTGTAACGGGACTAGCCTGGAATGAGCAGTTCTTC. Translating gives CAWSVTGLAWNEQFF.

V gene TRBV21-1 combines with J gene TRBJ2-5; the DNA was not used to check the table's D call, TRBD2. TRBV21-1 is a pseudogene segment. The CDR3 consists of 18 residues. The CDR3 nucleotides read TGTGCCAGCAGCAAAGCGCTTTTGCTAGCGGGAGCTATGGAGACCCAGTACTTC. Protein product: CASSKALLLAGAMETQYF.

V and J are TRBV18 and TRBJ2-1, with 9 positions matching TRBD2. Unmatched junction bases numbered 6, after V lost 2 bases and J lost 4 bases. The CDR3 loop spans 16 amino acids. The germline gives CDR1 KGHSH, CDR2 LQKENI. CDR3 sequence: CASSPGAGGLYNEQFF. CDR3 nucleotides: TGTGCCAGCTCACCAGGCGCGGGAGGGCTATACAATGAGCAGTTCTTC. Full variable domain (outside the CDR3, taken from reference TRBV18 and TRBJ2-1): NAGVMQNPRHLVRRRGQEARLRCSPMKGHSHVYWYRQLPEEGLKFMVYLQKENIIDESGMPKERFSAEFPKEGPSILRIQQVVRGDSAAYFCASSPGAGGLYNEQFFGPGTRLTVL.

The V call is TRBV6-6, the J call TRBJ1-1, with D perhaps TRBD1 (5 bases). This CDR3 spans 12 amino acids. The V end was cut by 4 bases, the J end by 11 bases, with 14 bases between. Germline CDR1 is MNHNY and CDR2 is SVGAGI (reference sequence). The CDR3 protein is CASSSPGGDAFF. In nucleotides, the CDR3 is TGTGCCAGCAGTTCCCCGGGGGGGGATGCTTTCTTT.

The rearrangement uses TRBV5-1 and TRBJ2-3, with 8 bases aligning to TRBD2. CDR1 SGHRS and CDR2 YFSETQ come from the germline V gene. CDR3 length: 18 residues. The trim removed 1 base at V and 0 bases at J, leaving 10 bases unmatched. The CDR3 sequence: CASSLSGSGGRSTDTQYF. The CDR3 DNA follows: TGCGCCAGCAGCTTGTCGGGAAGCGGCGGGAGGAGCACAGATACGCAGTATTTT.

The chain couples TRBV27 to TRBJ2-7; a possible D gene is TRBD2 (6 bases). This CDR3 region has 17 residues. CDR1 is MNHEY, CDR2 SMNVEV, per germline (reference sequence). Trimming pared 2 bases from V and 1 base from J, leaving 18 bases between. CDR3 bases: TGTGCCAGCAGTTTAATATCTGGCGGGGCAGGGTCCTACGAGCAGTACTTC. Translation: CASSLISGGAGSYEQYF.

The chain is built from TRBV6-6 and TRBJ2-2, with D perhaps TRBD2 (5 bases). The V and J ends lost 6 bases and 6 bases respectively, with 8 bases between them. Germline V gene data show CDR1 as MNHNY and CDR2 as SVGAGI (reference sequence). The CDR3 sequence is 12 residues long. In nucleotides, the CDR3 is TGTGCCAGCAGACTAGTTCCCGGGGAGCTGTTTTTT. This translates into CASRLVPGELFF.

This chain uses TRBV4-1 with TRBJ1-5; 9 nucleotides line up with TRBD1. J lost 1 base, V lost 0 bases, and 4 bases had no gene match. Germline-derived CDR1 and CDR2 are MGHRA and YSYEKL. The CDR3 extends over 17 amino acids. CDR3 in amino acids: CASSQENRGLSNQPQHF. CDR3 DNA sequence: TGCGCCAGCAGCCAAGAAAACAGGGGGCTCAGCAATCAGCCCCAGCATTTT.

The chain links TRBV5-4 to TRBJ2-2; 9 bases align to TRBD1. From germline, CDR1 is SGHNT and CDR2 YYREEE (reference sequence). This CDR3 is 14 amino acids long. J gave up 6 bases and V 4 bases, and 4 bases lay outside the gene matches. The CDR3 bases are TGTGCCAGCAGCAACGACAGGGGGGCCGGGGAGCTGTTTTTT. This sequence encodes CASSNDRGAGELFF. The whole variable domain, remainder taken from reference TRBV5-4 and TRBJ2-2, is ETGVTQSPTHLIKTRGQQVTLRCSSQSGHNTVSWYQQALGQGPQFIFQYYREEENGRGNFPPRFSGLQFPNYSSELNVNALELDDSALYLCASSNDRGAGELFFGEGSRLTVL.

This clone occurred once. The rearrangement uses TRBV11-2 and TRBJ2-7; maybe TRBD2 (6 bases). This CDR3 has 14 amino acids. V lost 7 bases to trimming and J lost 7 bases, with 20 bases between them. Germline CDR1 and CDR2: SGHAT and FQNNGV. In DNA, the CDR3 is TGTGCCAGCAACCTAGGGGACTTCGCCGGGGAGCAGTACTTC. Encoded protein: CASNLGDFAGEQYF.

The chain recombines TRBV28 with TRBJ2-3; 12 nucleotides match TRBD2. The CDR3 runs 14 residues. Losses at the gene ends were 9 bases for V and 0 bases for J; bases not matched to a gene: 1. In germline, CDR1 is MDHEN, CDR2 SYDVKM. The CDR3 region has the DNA TGTGCCAGTGGGACTAGCGGGAGCACAGATACGCAGTATTTT. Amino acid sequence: CASGTSGSTDTQYF. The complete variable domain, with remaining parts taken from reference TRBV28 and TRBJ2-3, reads DVKVTQSSRYLVKRTGEKVFLECVQDMDHENMFWYRQDPGLGLRLIYFSYDVKMKEKGDIPEGYSVSREKKERFSLILESASTNQTSMYLCASGTSGSTDTQYFGPGTRLTVL.

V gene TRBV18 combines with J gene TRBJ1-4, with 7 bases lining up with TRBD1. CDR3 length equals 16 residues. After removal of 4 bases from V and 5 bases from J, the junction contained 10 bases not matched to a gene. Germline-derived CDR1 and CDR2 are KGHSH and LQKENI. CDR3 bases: TGTGCCAGCTCACTTTATATAACAGGGGACAATGAAAAACTGTTTTTT. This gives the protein CASSLYITGDNEKLFF.

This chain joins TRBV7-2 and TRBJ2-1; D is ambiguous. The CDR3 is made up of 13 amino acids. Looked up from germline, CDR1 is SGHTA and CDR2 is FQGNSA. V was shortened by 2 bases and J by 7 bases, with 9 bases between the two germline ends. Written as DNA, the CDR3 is TGTGCCAGCAGCTTAAGTTACAAGAATGAGCAGTTCTTC. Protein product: CASSLSYKNEQFF.

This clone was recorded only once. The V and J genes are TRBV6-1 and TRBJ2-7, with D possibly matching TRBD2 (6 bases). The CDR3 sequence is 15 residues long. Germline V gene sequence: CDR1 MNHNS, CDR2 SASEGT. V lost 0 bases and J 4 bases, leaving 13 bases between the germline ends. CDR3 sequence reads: CASSEAGTEGYEQYF. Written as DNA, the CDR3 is TGTGCCAGCAGTGAAGCTGGTACGGAGGGGTACGAGCAGTACTTC.

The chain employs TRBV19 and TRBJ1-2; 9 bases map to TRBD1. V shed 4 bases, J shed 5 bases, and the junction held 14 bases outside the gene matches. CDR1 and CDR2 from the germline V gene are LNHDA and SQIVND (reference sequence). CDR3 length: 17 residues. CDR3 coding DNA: TGTGCCAGTAGTAGAGGGGCGCCGGGACAGGGTGGTTATGGCTACACCTTC. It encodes CASSRGAPGQGGYGYTF.

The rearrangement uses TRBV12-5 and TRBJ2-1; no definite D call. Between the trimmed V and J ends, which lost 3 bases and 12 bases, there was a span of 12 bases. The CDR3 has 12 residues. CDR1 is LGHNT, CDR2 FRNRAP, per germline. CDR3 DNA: TGTGCTAGTGGTTTTTCGGCCTTCGGGCAGTTCTTC. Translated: CASGFSAFGQFF.

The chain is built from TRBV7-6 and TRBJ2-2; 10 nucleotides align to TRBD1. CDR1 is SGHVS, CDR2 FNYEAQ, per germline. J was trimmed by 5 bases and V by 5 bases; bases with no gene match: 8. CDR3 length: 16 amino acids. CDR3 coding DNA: TGTGCCAGCAGCCCTGGACAGGGGGATTTGACCGGGGAGCTGTTTTTT. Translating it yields CASSPGQGDLTGELFF.

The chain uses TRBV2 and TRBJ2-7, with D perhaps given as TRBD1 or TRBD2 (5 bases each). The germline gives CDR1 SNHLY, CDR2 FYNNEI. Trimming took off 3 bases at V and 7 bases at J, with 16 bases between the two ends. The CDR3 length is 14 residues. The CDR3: CASSEGTNLREQYF. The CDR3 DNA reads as TGTGCCAGCAGTGAGGGGACCAATTTAAGGGAGCAGTACTTC. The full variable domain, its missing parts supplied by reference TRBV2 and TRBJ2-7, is EPEVTQTPSHQVTQMGQEVILRCVPISNHLYFYWYRQILGQKVEFLVSFYNNEISEKSEIFDDQFSVERPDGSNFTLKIRSTKLEDSAMYFCASSEGTNLREQYFGPGTRLTVT.

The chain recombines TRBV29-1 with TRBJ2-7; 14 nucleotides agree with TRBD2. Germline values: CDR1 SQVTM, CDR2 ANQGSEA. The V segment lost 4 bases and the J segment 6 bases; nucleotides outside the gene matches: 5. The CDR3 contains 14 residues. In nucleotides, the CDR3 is TGCAGCGTTGGACTAGCGGGAGGGGGGACCGAGCAGTACTTC. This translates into CSVGLAGGGTEQYF.